The source of this TCR beta chain is a study of T cell changes during pregnancy in multiple sclerosis. The protocol was immunoSEQ multiplex PCR, while the TCRdb copy is restricted to in-frame clones and leaves out a portion. The sample shows approximately 53,000 clones, roughly 91% of them seen only once. Losses at the gene ends were 7 bases for V and 8 bases for J; bases not matched to a gene: 4. This CDR3 has 11 residues. The germline V gene has CDR1 DFQATT and CDR2 SNEGSKA (reference sequence). The sequence was obtained from a female donor in good health, enrolled as a control in a pregnancy study. J is TRBJ2-1 and V is TRBV20-1, with 8 bases aligning to TRBD2. Source: CD4+ T cells from peripheral blood mononuclear cells, taken after pregnancy. The chain's CDR3 is CSVGGDHEQFF. CDR3 DNA sequence: TGCAGTGTCGGGGGGGATCATGAGCAGTTCTTC.